The T cell receptor beta chain under discussion was sequenced for a study of identical twins. Study results and caveats: Twin pairs had excess sharing that was weaker in beta out-of-frame sequences. Fewer insertions were carried by abundant cord blood beta clonotypes, but none was seen in memory repertoires.

TCRdb recomputed calls from the 5' RACE reads with MiXCR, one row per CDR3 protein. The data contain around 480,000 distinct CDR3 sequences, over 11% of them singletons. A note on this clonotype: What it binds is not known.

CDR1 and CDR2 from the germline V gene are LGHNA and YSLEER. Trimming took 0 bases from V and 2 from J, leaving 15 bases between them. The CDR3 consists of 17 residues. Separately, the same data were catalogued under a study of yellow fever vaccine responses in identical twins.

The receptor was derived from a woman aged 18-35 years in good health. The chain employs TRBV4-3 and TRBJ2-3, with D perhaps TRBD2 (7 bases). Source material: CD4+ T cells sorted from blood. The CDR3 DNA follows: TGCGCCAGCAGCCAAGAAAAGGGGGGGACGTTCACAGATACGCAGTATTTT. Translation gives CASSQEKGGTFTDTQYF.